This entry lists 26 T cell receptor beta chains sequenced from one sample in a study of hypomethylating agent response in myelodysplastic syndrome. Measured with immunoSEQ multiplex PCR; TCRdb has only the in-frame clones, and not every one. The sample has about 5,900 clones, around 87% seen once; the top ten hold 15%. The material was bone marrow, obtained before or after starting hypomethylating agent treatment for myelodysplastic syndrome (not recorded which). The origin of the receptors is a human donor with myelodysplastic syndrome.

A few counts support this clone. This chain uses TRBV7-9 with TRBJ2-2; D gene uncertain. Germline CDR1 is SEHNR and CDR2 is FQNEAQ (reference sequence). V shed 0 bases and J shed 6 bases, with 14 bases lying between them. The CDR3 is 16 residues long. The CDR3 loop reads CASSLASRHQSGELFF. CDR3 DNA sequence: TGTGCCAGCAGCTTAGCGTCGCGACATCAGTCCGGGGAGCTGTTTTTT.

The J gene is TRBJ1-4, the V gene TRBV11-2, with 9 bases that match TRBD1. After removal of 4 bases from V and 8 bases from J, the junction contained 5 bases not matched to a gene. CDR1 SGHAT and CDR2 FQNNGV come from the germline V gene. This CDR3 has 14 residues. The CDR3 loop is CASSSTGGWEKLFF. In nucleotides, the CDR3 is TGTGCCAGCAGCTCCACAGGGGGCTGGGAAAAACTGTTTTTT.

The V and J genes are TRBV6-1 and TRBJ2-5; no reliable D call. V dropped 0 bases and J dropped 5 bases, with 19 bases sitting between them. This CDR3 contains 17 residues. Germline CDR1 is MNHNS and CDR2 is SASEGT. CDR3 DNA: TGTGCCAGCAGTGAAGCCCTAGGGCGAAGCCCGCAGGAGACCCAGTACTTC. Its protein is CASSEALGRSPQETQYF.

This clone was seen a handful of times. The chain carries TRBV4-2 and TRBJ1-5; D not certain. CDR3 length: 15 residues. V was shortened by 1 base and J by 2 bases, with 9 bases between the two germline ends. Germline CDR1 and CDR2: LGHNA and YNFKEQ. CDR3 coding DNA: TGTGCCAGCAGCCAAGTACGATCGGGCAATCAGCCCCAGCATTTT. Protein: CASSQVRSGNQPQHF.

The rearrangement joins TRBV7-2 to TRBJ1-6; no reliable D call. V was trimmed by 1 base and J by 5 bases, leaving 12 bases between them. Germline V gene sequence: CDR1 SGHTA, CDR2 FQGNSA. The CDR3 extends over 16 amino acids. The CDR3 here is CASSLGGVGDNSPLHF. CDR3 DNA: TGTGCCAGCAGCTTAGGTGGGGTTGGAGATAATTCACCCCTCCACTTT.

The chain employs TRBV25-1 and TRBJ2-5; possible D gene TRBD2, 5 bases. This CDR3 is built from 15 residues. Germline V gene sequence: CDR1 MGHDK, CDR2 SYGVNS. Trimming pared 3 bases from V and 2 bases from J, leaving 13 bases between. The CDR3, as DNA: TGTGCCAGCAGTGATAGCGACGGATTACAAGAGACCCAGTACTTC. Amino acid sequence: CASSDSDGLQETQYF.

The chain has TRBV5-4 and TRBJ2-1; D may be TRBD1 (6 bases). CDR3 size: 16 residues. The V end was cut by 2 bases, the J end by 2 bases, with 14 bases between. Germline CDR1 reads SGHNT; CDR2 reads YYREEE (reference sequence). In nucleotides, the CDR3 is TGTGCCAGCAGCTTTCTAGGGGGATCCCCCTACAATGAGCAGTTCTTC. This encodes CASSFLGGSPYNEQFF.

This clone was recorded a few times. The chain joins TRBV10-1 to TRBJ2-7, with 8 bases fitting TRBD2. V was clipped by 2 bases and J by 2 bases; unmatched bases: 8. Germline lookup yields CDR1 WNHNN and CDR2 SYGVQD (reference sequence). The CDR3 is 16 residues long. The CDR3 loop reads CASSENPLGGAYEQYF. The CDR3 DNA follows: TGCGCCAGCAGTGAGAATCCCCTCGGGGGGGCCTACGAGCAGTACTTC.

The gene calls are TRBV6-1 and TRBJ2-7, with 7 bases lining up with TRBD1. The germline CDR1 and CDR2 sequences are MNHNS and SASEGT. The CDR3 is 16 residues long. Losses at the gene ends were 4 bases for V and 1 base for J; bases not matched to a gene: 10. CDR3 region: CASSVMGQPISYEQYF. The CDR3 coding sequence is TGTGCCAGCAGTGTAATGGGACAGCCCATATCCTACGAGCAGTACTTC.

The V call is TRBV5-5, the J call TRBJ2-3; TRBD2 matches 8 bases. CDR3 length: 18 residues. The V gene's germline CDR1 is SGHKS and CDR2 YYEKEE (reference sequence). With 4 bases clipped from V and 2 bases from J, the junction kept 15 bases outside the gene matches. Here the CDR3 DNA reads TGTGCCAGCAGCCCCCGGGACGGGGGGGGGAGTTACACAGATACGCAGTATTTT. Translation gives CASSPRDGGGSYTDTQYF.

The chain joins TRBV6-6 to TRBJ1-4; D gene ambiguous. CDR1 is MNHNY and CDR2 is SVGAGI in the germline V gene (reference sequence). CDR3 size: 14 residues. Trimming left V 2 bases short and J 6 bases short, with 10 bases between. CDR3 in amino acids: CASSYRAGDEKLFF. The CDR3 DNA is TGTGCCAGCAGTTACAGGGCTGGGGATGAAAAACTGTTTTTT.

About this clone itself: A read error may produce the germline difference seen at one junction end. CDR3 nucleotide sequence: TGTGCCAGCAGCATAACAGGGGGCCAAGAGACCCAGTACTTC. Translating it yields CASSITGGQETQYF. V usage is TRBV7-3 and J usage is TRBJ2-5; TRBD1 matches 8 bases. Germline V CDR1 and CDR2: SGHTA, FQGTGA. The CDR3 covers 14 residues.

This clone was found a few times. This rearrangement joins TRBV5-6 to TRBJ2-7, with D unresolved. Trimming removed 4 bases at V and 0 bases at J, with 5 bases between. CDR3 size: 12 residues. Germline loops: CDR1 SGHDT, CDR2 YYEEEE. CDR3 DNA sequence: TGTGCCAGCAGCGTGAGCTCCTACGAGCAGTACTTC. Its protein is CASSVSSYEQYF.

This clone occurred a few times. The rearrangement links TRBV18 to TRBJ2-1; a possible D gene is TRBD1 (6 bases). The germline CDR1 and CDR2 sequences are KGHSH and LQKENI. This CDR3 comprises 12 residues. The germline V and J ends were trimmed by 2 bases and 10 bases, with 9 bases remaining between them. The CDR3 DNA reads as TGTGCCAGCTCACCAGGGACATTAGAGCAGTTCTTC. It yields the protein CASSPGTLEQFF.

This clone was recorded only once. V and J are TRBV29-1 and TRBJ2-7, with D unclear. The length of the CDR3 is 11 residues. Germline CDR1 and CDR2: SQVTM and ANQGSEA. Between the trimmed V and J ends, which lost 4 bases and 2 bases, there was a span of 6 bases. Here the CDR3 reads CSVVQTYEQYF. The CDR3 coding sequence is TGCAGCGTTGTACAGACCTACGAGCAGTACTTC.

V is TRBV9 and J is TRBJ2-3; D is ambiguous. Germline assignment: CDR1 SGDLS and CDR2 YYNGEE. V was cut by 4 bases and J by 3 bases, with 3 bases left in between. This CDR3 spans 11 amino acids. CDR3 DNA sequence: TGTGCCAGCAGCCTAACAGATACGCAGTATTTT. Protein product: CASSLTDTQYF.

This rearrangement joins TRBV9 to TRBJ1-1; D is ambiguous. Trimming stripped 5 bases from V and 0 bases from J, with 11 bases between. Looked up from germline, CDR1 is SGDLS and CDR2 is YYNGEE. The CDR3 is 14 residues long. CDR3 in DNA: TGTGCCAGCAGGGTTGGAGAAATGAACACTGAAGCTTTCTTT. It specifies CASRVGEMNTEAFF.

There are a few counts of this clone. The V and J genes are TRBV7-2 and TRBJ1-1, with a possible D match to TRBD1 (5 bases). Trimming stripped 5 bases from V and 1 base from J, with 11 bases between. The CDR3 has 14 amino acids. Germline values: CDR1 SGHTA, CDR2 FQGNSA. CDR3 in amino acids: CASSLHGQNTEAFF. Here the CDR3 DNA reads TGTGCCAGCAGCCTACACGGACAGAACACTGAAGCTTTCTTT.

V usage is TRBV19 and J usage is TRBJ2-2; D uncertain. V lost 7 bases and J 4 bases, leaving 13 bases between the germline ends. The germline CDR1 and CDR2 sequences are LNHDA and SQIVND (reference sequence). The CDR3 is 14 amino acids. This chain's CDR3 is CASNPFHSTGELFF. The CDR3 nucleotides are TGTGCCAGTAACCCTTTTCACAGCACCGGGGAGCTGTTTTTT.

The V call is TRBV9, the J call TRBJ2-3; 10 bases map to TRBD1. CDR1 is SGDLS and CDR2 is YYNGEE in the germline V gene. CDR3 length: 16 amino acids. J lost 5 bases, V lost 3 bases, and 9 bases had no gene match. CDR3 coding DNA: TGTGCCAGCAGCGGAGATAGACAGGGGGCGAGAGATACGCAGTATTTT. Protein product: CASSGDRQGARDTQYF. The full variable domain, its missing parts supplied by reference TRBV9 and TRBJ2-3, is DSGVTQTPKHLITATGQRVTLRCSPRSGDLSVYWYQQSLDQGLQFLIQYYNGEERAKGNILERFSAQQFPDLHSELNLSSLELGDSALYFCASSGDRQGARDTQYFGPGTRLTVL.

This clone was seen a few times. This chain connects TRBV4-3 to TRBJ2-1, with D uncertain. Per the germline V gene, CDR1 is LGHNA and CDR2 is YSLEER. Trimming took off 4 bases at V and 9 bases at J, with 13 bases between the two ends. The CDR3 runs 13 residues. The CDR3 DNA follows: TGCGCCAGCAGCCGAGTGATCCGCGGTGAGCAGTTCTTC. This gives the protein CASSRVIRGEQFF.

The V call is TRBV5-4, the J call TRBJ2-3; D tentatively reads TRBD1 or TRBD2 (7 bases each). The CDR3 spans 16 residues. The germline V gene has CDR1 SGHNT and CDR2 YYREEE (reference sequence). The germline V and J ends were trimmed by 1 base and 4 bases, with 16 bases remaining between them. The CDR3 here is CASSLSGGGLADTQYF. As DNA, the CDR3 is TGTGCCAGCAGCTTGTCAGGGGGGGGGCTCGCAGATACGCAGTATTTT.

The chain carries TRBV30 and TRBJ2-5, with TRBD2 matching 12 bases. Germline CDR1 GTSNPN, CDR2 SVGIG (reference sequence). The V gene end was trimmed by 0 bases and the J gene end by 5 bases; junction bases not matched to a gene: 1. The length of the CDR3 is 14 residues. The CDR3 nucleotides are TGTGCCTGGAGTGTCACTAGCGGGGGGGAGACCCAGTACTTC. Translating it yields CAWSVTSGGETQYF.

The rearrangement uses TRBV5-1 and TRBJ2-3; 9 nucleotides line up with TRBD2. This CDR3 comprises 16 residues. The germline gives CDR1 SGHRS, CDR2 YFSETQ. Trimming cost V 4 bases and J 2 bases; bases outside gene matches: 8. The DNA for the CDR3 is TGCGCCAGCAGCCCCCGCGAGCGGGGGGTCACAGATACGCAGTATTTT. Protein product: CASSPRERGVTDTQYF.

The gene calls are TRBV2 and TRBJ2-2; D uncertain. CDR1 and CDR2 from the germline V gene are SNHLY and FYNNEI. This CDR3 contains 17 residues. V was clipped by 2 bases and J by 2 bases, with 15 bases between them. The CDR3 is CASSESASTVNTGELFF. The CDR3 nucleotides read TGTGCCAGCAGTGAAAGTGCGTCGACCGTCAACACCGGGGAGCTGTTTTTT.

As to this clone: At one boundary the junction diverges from the germline segment, which might be a read error. The chain couples TRBV14 to TRBJ1-6; TRBD1 is a possible D gene (5 bases). Germline V gene lookup returns CDR1 SGHDN and CDR2 FVKESK. The CDR3 totals 15 residues. CDR3 amino acids: CASRQGTGYNSPLHF. The CDR3 region has the DNA TGTGCCAGCAGGCAAGGGACTGGCTATAATTCACCCCTCCACTTT. The variable domain in full, with the rest retrieved from reference TRBV14 and TRBJ1-6, is EAGVTQFPSHSVIEKGQTVTLRCDPISGHDNLYWYRRVMGKEIKFLLHFVKESKQDESGMPNNRFLAERTGGTYSTLKVQPAELEDSGVYFCASRQGTGYNSPLHFGNGTRLTVT.